This T cell receptor (beta chain) was retrieved from a study of control samples from healthy donors and cancer patients. V lost 8 bases and J lost 2, with 16 bases in between. Germline CDR1 SNHLY, CDR2 FYNNEI. The CDR3 runs 15 residues. Measured with immunoSEQ multiplex PCR; TCRdb has only the in-frame clones, and not every one. This table has under 55,000 clones, 80% appearing once. The sequence was collected from an older man in good health. This sequence joins TRBV2 and TRBJ2-1; tentatively, D is TRBD1 (5 bases). The sample taken for sequencing was blood. CDR3 DNA: TGTGCCAGCTCGGTCAGGGTTGGTCCCTACAATGAGCAGTTCTTC. Translating it yields CASSVRVGPYNEQFF. The variable domain in full, completed from reference TRBV2 and TRBJ2-1, reads EPEVTQTPSHQVTQMGQEVILRCVPISNHLYFYWYRQILGQKVEFLVSFYNNEISEKSEIFDDQFSVERPDGSNFTLKIRSTKLEDSAMYFCASSVRVGPYNEQFFGPGTRLTVL.